This record looks at one T cell receptor beta chain sequence and its context. Its antigen is still unknown. This CDR3 region has 13 residues. CDR1 is SNHLY, CDR2 FYNNEI, per germline. The entry originates in a study of T cells in Graves' hyperthyroidism and ophthalmopathy. Points from the study as a whole: Within blood appeared most thyroid clonotypes that had expanded above 0.001.

TCR beta CDR3 regions were amplified from RNA transcripts. TCR CDR3 underwent first-round RT-PCR with the HTBI primer set. TCRdb analysed the multiplex PCR reads with MiXCR anew, one entry per CDR3 protein. In the table there are about 540,000 distinct CDR3 sequences, roughly 46% of which are singletons. J is TRBJ2-7 and V is TRBV2; D may be TRBD2 (5 bases). The J call may not be correct, given that the DNA end is closer to TRBJ2-1. The clonotype was recovered from a woman under 30 with Graves' hyperthyroidism. Sequenced material: peripheral blood or thyroid tissue (not recorded which). In nucleotides, the CDR3 is TGTGCCAGCATGCGGGTACCTTACAATGAGCAGTTCTTC. Its protein is CASMRVPYNEQFF.